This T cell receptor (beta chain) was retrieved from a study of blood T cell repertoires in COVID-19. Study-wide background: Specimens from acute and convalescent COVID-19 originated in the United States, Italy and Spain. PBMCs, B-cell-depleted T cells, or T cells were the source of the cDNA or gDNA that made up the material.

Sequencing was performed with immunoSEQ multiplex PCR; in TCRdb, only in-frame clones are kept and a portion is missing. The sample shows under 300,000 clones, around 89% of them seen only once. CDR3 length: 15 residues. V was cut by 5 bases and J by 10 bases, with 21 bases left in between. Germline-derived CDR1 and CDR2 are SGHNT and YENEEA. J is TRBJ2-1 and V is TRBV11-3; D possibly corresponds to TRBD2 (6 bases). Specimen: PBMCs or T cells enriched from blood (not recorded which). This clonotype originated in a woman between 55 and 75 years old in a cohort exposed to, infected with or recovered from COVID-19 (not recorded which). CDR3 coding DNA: TGTGCCAGCAGCCGAACCGGGGGACGGGAGCGAGAGCAGTTCTTC. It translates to CASSRTGGREREQFF.